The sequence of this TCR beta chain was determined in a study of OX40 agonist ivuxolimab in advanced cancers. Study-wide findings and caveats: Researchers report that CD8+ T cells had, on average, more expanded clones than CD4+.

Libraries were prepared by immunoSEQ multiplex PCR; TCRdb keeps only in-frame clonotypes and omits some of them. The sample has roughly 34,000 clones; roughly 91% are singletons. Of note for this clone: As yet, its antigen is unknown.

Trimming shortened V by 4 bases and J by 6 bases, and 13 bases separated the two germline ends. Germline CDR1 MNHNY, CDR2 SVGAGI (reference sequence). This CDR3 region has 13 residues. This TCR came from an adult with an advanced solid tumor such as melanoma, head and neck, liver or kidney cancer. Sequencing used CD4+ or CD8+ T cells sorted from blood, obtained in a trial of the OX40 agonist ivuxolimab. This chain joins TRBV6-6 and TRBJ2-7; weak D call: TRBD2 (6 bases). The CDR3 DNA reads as TGTGCCAGCAGTTCCGCCGTGGGGGGCGAGCAGTACTTC. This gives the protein CASSSAVGGEQYF.